The 5 T cell receptor beta chains listed next were all sequenced from one sample in a study of blood T cell repertoires in COVID-19. Data came from immunoSEQ multiplex PCR; TCRdb stores just in-frame clones and leaves some out. The sample has about 480,000 clones, 75% to 90% seen once; the top ten hold roughly 0.84%. The sample was peripheral blood. The source of these receptors is a man aged 18 to 29 with COVID-19, enrolled during active disease.

V usage is TRBV6-5 and J usage is TRBJ2-1, with TRBD2 as a possible D gene (6 bases). V lost 9 bases and J 8 bases, leaving 20 bases between the germline ends. CDR1 is MNHEY, CDR2 SVGAGI, per germline. This CDR3 has 14 residues. In DNA form, the CDR3 reads TGTGCCAGTGCCCGGGAGATGGGCGAGGATGAGCAGTTCTTC. Protein: CASAREMGEDEQFF.

The J gene is TRBJ2-3, the V gene TRBV3-1 (or the pseudogene TRBV3-2); 11 positions agree with TRBD2. In germline, CDR1 is LGHDT, CDR2 YNNKEL (reference sequence). The length of the CDR3 is 15 residues. V shed 4 bases, J shed 9 bases, and the junction held 9 bases outside the gene matches. The CDR3 here is CASSRGTSGKETQYF. The CDR3 DNA reads as TGTGCCAGCAGCCGCGGGACTAGCGGAAAGGAAACGCAGTATTTT.

This clone was counted a few times. The gene calls are TRBV1 and TRBJ2-1; the table assigns TRBD2, which was not confirmed against the DNA. TRBV1 corresponds to a pseudogene. The CDR3 covers 16 residues. The CDR3 sequence: CTSSLDSGASYNEQFF. The CDR3 DNA is TGCACCAGCAGCCTCGATAGCGGAGCCTCCTACAATGAGCAGTTCTTC.

The chain carries TRBV27 and TRBJ1-2; 9 nucleotides align to TRBD1. V dropped 2 bases and J dropped 8; count of bases not matched to a gene: 6. The length of the CDR3 is 14 residues. Germline V CDR1 and CDR2: MNHEY, SMNVEV (reference sequence). The CDR3 bases are TGTGCCAGCAGTTTAGGACAGGGGCGTAGAGGCTACACCTTC. This gives the protein CASSLGQGRRGYTF.

This rearrangement joins TRBV18 to TRBJ2-2; the D gene is possibly TRBD2 (5 bases). This CDR3 is built from 16 residues. The germline gives CDR1 KGHSH, CDR2 LQKENI. Trimming pared 3 bases from V and 6 bases from J, leaving 17 bases between. This CDR3 reads CASSPALGRRAGELFF. CDR3 coding DNA: TGTGCCAGCTCACCCGCCCTGGGGAGAAGAGCCGGGGAGCTGTTTTTT.